These 10 T cell receptor beta chains were all obtained from the same sample, sequenced in a study of blood T cell repertoires in COVID-19. Clones were read by immunoSEQ multiplex PCR, and TCRdb kept only the in-frame ones, dropping some. The repertoire holds around 270,000 clones, with 84% as singletons. The specimen sequenced was peripheral blood. The receptors stem from a man in his sixties with acute or convalescent COVID-19.

This chain links TRBV7-2 with TRBJ2-3; D is unresolved. Germline CDR1 SGHTA, CDR2 FQGNSA. V dropped 5 bases and J dropped 2 bases, with 5 bases sitting between them. The CDR3 spans 12 residues. The CDR3 here is CASSPYTDTQYF. CDR3 sequence (DNA): TGTGCCAGCAGCCCCTACACAGATACGCAGTATTTT.

J is TRBJ2-1 and V is TRBV5-4, with D possibly being TRBD2 (7 bases). CDR3 length: 15 residues. V lost 6 bases, J lost 8 bases, and 21 bases lay in between. Germline CDR1 is SGHNT and CDR2 is YYREEE (reference sequence). The CDR3 spells CASTNGGGAIDEQFF. CDR3 nucleotide sequence: TGTGCCAGCACCAACGGAGGGGGGGCGATCGATGAGCAGTTCTTC.

The chain is built from TRBV5-4 and TRBJ2-3, with 12 bases aligning to TRBD2. The junction had 5 bases not matched to a gene; V was cut back by 4 bases and J by 2 bases. The germline V gene encodes CDR1 SGHNT and CDR2 YYREEE (reference sequence). CDR3 length: 16 residues. The CDR3 sequence is CASSLGLAGTTDTQYF. The CDR3 region has the DNA TGTGCCAGCAGCCTAGGACTAGCGGGGACCACAGATACGCAGTATTTT.

The genes are TRBV6-6 and TRBJ2-7; D is undetermined. The V end lost 7 bases, the J end lost 4 bases, and 8 bases lay between the germline ends. The V gene's germline CDR1 is MNHNY and CDR2 SVGAGI (reference sequence). This CDR3 has 11 residues. The CDR3: CASTSGYEQYF. The CDR3, as DNA: TGTGCCAGCACCTCCGGGTACGAGCAGTACTTC.

The chain recombines TRBV5-1 with TRBJ2-5; D might be TRBD1 (6 bases). This CDR3 is built from 14 residues. Between the trimmed V and J ends, which lost 2 bases and 5 bases, there was a span of 13 bases. CDR1 and CDR2 (germline): SGHRS, YFSETQ. DNA for the CDR3: TGCGCCAGCAGCTTCCCAGGGGCCGGGGAGACCCAGTACTTC. This encodes CASSFPGAGETQYF.

This rearrangement joins TRBV19 to TRBJ1-3, with 8 bases fitting TRBD1. The V gene end was trimmed by 8 bases and the J gene end by 4 bases; junction bases not matched to a gene: 7. This CDR3 contains 14 residues. CDR1 is LNHDA and CDR2 is SQIVND in the germline V gene (reference sequence). DNA of the CDR3: TGTGCCAGTGGGGACAGGATCTCGGGAAACACCATATATTTT. This codes for CASGDRISGNTIYF.

This clone was seen only a few times. This rearrangement joins TRBV10-3 to TRBJ2-7, with 9 bases matching TRBD1. V trimming: 8 bases; J trimming: 2 bases; junction bases outside the gene matches: 4. The germline V gene encodes CDR1 ENHRY and CDR2 SYGVKD. The CDR3 length is 13 residues. The CDR3 region is CAIGGQGTYEQYF. DNA for the CDR3: TGTGCCATCGGAGGACAGGGGACCTACGAGCAGTACTTC.

The chain recombines TRBV9 with TRBJ2-7, with TRBD2 as a possible D gene (6 bases). The length of the CDR3 is 18 residues. CDR1 and CDR2 (germline): SGDLS, YYNGEE. Trimming left V 4 bases short and J 2 bases short, with 25 bases between. The CDR3 nucleotides are TGTGCCAGCAGCCCGCGCGGGGCGGGATCAACCAAAGCCTACGAGCAGTACTTC. Translated: CASSPRGAGSTKAYEQYF.

The gene calls are TRBV27 and TRBJ2-1; perhaps TRBD1 as D (6 bases). Deletions cut 6 bases from V and 9 bases from J, with 18 bases between. Germline V gives CDR1 MNHEY, CDR2 SMNVEV (reference sequence). The CDR3 loop spans 14 amino acids. The CDR3 region has the DNA TGTGCCAGCAGACTGGGGGCTTTTACAGGTGAGCAGTTCTTC. Translation: CASRLGAFTGEQFF.

The chain has TRBV2 and TRBJ2-5; D might be TRBD1 (6 bases). Trimming removed 7 bases at V and 5 bases at J, with 14 bases between. This CDR3 is 13 amino acids long. Germline CDR1 reads SNHLY; CDR2 reads FYNNEI. CDR3 nucleotides: TGTGCCAGCAAGCCAGGGGATGAGGAGACCCAGTACTTC. This encodes CASKPGDEETQYF.